This TCR beta chain was found in a study of shared clonotypes between healthy human individuals (dated by TCRdb to 2018 to 2020). Concerning the study at large: A few men and two women, aged 18 to 49 years, made up the cohort. Blood TCR repertoires of five healthy adults were deeply sequenced to estimate repertoire size and the extent of clonotype sharing between individuals. Different laboratories and diverse techniques were used to prepare libraries and sequence TCR repertoires, to increase sequencing depth and limit assay-specific biases. For each donor, CD4 naive and CD4 memory were each given three plates, CD8 naive was given two plates, and CD8 memory was given one plate. Between about 0.8 and 9 billion PBMCs per donor were obtained by leukapheresis.

To note about this clone: The antigen it binds to is not known. No much larger clone exists at a distance of one base, and base qualities are not known.

What the authors observed across the whole study: Larger estimated clonotype richness was generally found for naive subsets than for memory subsets. Pairwise subsampling led to the expectation that sequencing depth would affect the degree of clonotype sharing among donors. Rarefaction of sorted-subset datasets indicated incomplete sequencing despite the large sequencing depth. Higher generation probabilities were observed for clonotypes shared by all four sorted-subset donors than for non-shared clonotypes. Because the study included a small number of donors, the genetic and exposure-history diversity represented was limited. About 4.5% of naive CD4, around 4% of naive CD8, approximately 2% of memory CD4, and about 0.4% of memory CD8 clonotypes were shared across several donors. Sampling was restricted to blood, and TCR repertoires in tissues likely differ from the TCR repertoires found in blood.

Healthy HIV-negative adults with no recently reported acute infections or vaccinations were included as donors. Every donor was a Caucasian adult living in Nashville, Tennessee, USA. Magnetic negative selection was used to enrich CD4+ T cells, after which naive cells were positively selected on CD45RA and the negative fraction became the memory subset. After blood collection by leukapheresis, PBMCs were isolated using Ficoll-Histopaque density gradient centrifugation and then cryopreserved in the vapor phase of liquid nitrogen. Analytical flow cytometry was used to check the purity and quantity of each magnetically sorted T cell population. From each sorted fraction, genomic DNA was isolated and quantified by UV absorbance on a Nanodrop 2000c. TCR CDR3 regions were amplified from genomic DNA by multiplex PCR using the deep immunoSEQ assay. Extracted genomic DNA from each cell subset was distributed evenly across all wells of several immunoSEQ 96-well plates, and each plate was treated as a replicate. For sorted subsets, roughly 200 ng of genomic DNA, equivalent to tens of thousands of T cell genomes, went into each replicate PCR. Purified libraries were measured with a Qubit 3.0 fluorometer, size-checked on a Bioanalyzer 2100, and measured again with the KAPA Library Quantification kit. Every immunoSEQ 96-well plate was sequenced on a separate single-read 150-cycle Illumina NextSeq 550 flow cell. From the authors' description of their analysis: Because the immunoSEQ output held only junctional sequences and lacked quality scores, the filtering could not match the filtering applied to full-length reads. Sequences were annotated with PyIR, a Python wrapper for IgBLAST v1.9, using IMGT germline references to assign V/J genes and CDR3. Reads were filtered out if the reads had weak V/J assignments (E-value above 1e-6), no CDR3, stop codons, out-of-frame junctions, or ambiguous translated residues. V3J clonotypes were defined as sequences sharing the same inferred V gene, J gene, and CDR3 amino acid sequence. Percentage overlap between repertoires was calculated by dividing the number of shared unique clonotypes by the size of the smaller repertoire. RTK rarefaction, the Chao1 estimator, and Recon v2.1 estimates of unobserved clonotypes were used to assess repertoire richness. For all TCRbeta clonotypes obtained by the gDNA method from a few donors, generation probabilities were computed with OLGA. This is the immuneACCESS table as TCRdb keeps it, with only in-frame sequences that have V and J called. A part of the clones is gone; compared with another copy, unresolved V genes explain less than half, and the rest is unexplained. Clonal size and the V and J genes are those of that table, whereas D and trimming came from the DNA. This sample gives about 770,000 clones in total; 72% of them show up just once. The ten largest clones take up over 1.5% of the sample.

What was sequenced was memory CD4+ T cells sorted from blood. The cell subset or site label for this specimen denotes: CD45RA-negative fraction. The TCR originated in a young woman in good health.

CDR3 reads: CASSQDRGHFNEQFF. The DNA is TGTGCCAGCAGTCAAGATAGGGGCCACTTCAATGAGCAGTTCTTC. The V gene is TRBV11-2 and the J gene is TRBJ2-1; 5 matching bases give a weak D call of TRBD1. There are 15 amino acids in the CDR3, from cysteine to phenylalanine inclusive. Of the read, only the CDR3 DNA is kept; its 45 bases are in frame from base 1. V is reduced by 6 bases and J by 6 bases, leaving a spacing of 18 bases between them. Based on the germline V gene, the CDR1 and CDR2 sequences are SGHAT and FQNNGV. Full variable domain (CDR3 extended with the reference TRBV11-2 and TRBJ2-1 proteins): EAGVAQSPRYKIIEKRQSVAFWCNPISGHATLYWYQQILGQGPKLLIQFQNNGVVDDSQLPKDRFSAERLKGVDSTLKIQPAKLEDSAVYLCASSQDRGHFNEQFFGPGTRLTVL.